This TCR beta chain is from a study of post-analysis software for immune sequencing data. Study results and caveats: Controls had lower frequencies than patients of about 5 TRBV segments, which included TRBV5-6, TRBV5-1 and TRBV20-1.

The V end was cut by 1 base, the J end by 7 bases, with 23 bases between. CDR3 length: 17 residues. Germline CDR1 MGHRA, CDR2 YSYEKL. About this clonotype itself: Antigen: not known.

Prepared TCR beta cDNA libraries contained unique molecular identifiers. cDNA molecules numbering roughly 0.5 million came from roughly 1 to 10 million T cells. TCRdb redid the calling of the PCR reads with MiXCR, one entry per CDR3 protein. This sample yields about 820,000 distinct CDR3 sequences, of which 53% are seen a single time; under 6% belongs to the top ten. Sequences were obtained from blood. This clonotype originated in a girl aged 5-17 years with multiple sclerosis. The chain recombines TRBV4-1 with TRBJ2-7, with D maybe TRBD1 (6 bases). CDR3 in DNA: TGCGCCAGCAGCCAAGGGATGCTCGGGACAACCACTGGGGAGCAGTACTTC. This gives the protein CASSQGMLGTTTGEQYF.